These T cell receptor beta chains were read from a single sample in a study of T-cell memory formation after mild COVID-19. TCRdb passed the 5' RACE reads through MiXCR, listing each CDR3 protein once. The sample shows just under 550,000 distinct CDR3 sequences, roughly 20% of them seen only once. Material: PBMCs or a T cell subset sorted from them (not recorded which). These receptors originate from an adult woman who had mild COVID-19 (a few samples of this study predate the infection). Cell type and time point are not known. The CDR3 runs from the conserved cysteine through the conserved F or W. D genes are given only for firm matches. A row's size may be missing; if present it is once, few, many or a size class.

clone_size j_call v_call d_call cdr3_aa cdr3_nt
- TRBJ2-2 TRBV18 TRBD2 CASSPIAGARNTGELFF TGTGCCAGCTCACCGATAGCGGGGGCCCGAAACACCGGGGAGCTGTTTTTT
- TRBJ1-1 TRBV5-4 TRBD1 CASSLDRGGGSGTEAFF TGTGCCAGCAGCCTGGACAGGGGCGGTGGTTCCGGCACTGAAGCTTTCTTT
- TRBJ2-3 TRBV24-1 - CATSDHGGLWQYF TGTGCCACCAGTGACCACGGCGGGTTATGGCAGTATTTT
- TRBJ1-4 TRBV20-1 - CSASGALRVEEKLFF TGCAGTGCTAGCGGGGCCCTCAGGGTGGAGGAAAAACTGTTTTTT
- TRBJ2-3 TRBV19 - CASSIGSGTDTQYF TGTGCCAGTAGTATTGGGTCTGGCACAGATACGCAGTATTTT
few TRBJ1-4 TRBV7-3 - CASSLTRQDPGEKLFF TGTGCCAGCAGCTTAACCCGACAGGACCCGGGGGAAAAACTGTTTTTT
few TRBJ2-5 TRBV29-1 TRBD1 CSGRTGGYQETQYF TGCAGCGGTAGGACAGGGGGGTACCAAGAGACCCAGTACTTC
- TRBJ2-7 TRBV28 TRBD1 CASRATGSSSYEQYF TGTGCCAGCAGGGCGACAGGGAGTAGTTCCTACGAGCAGTACTTC
- TRBJ2-7 TRBV15 - CATSTRAKGVEQYF TGTGCCACCAGCACCCGGGCGAAGGGGGTCGAGCAGTACTTC
few TRBJ1-3 TRBV10-3 - CAISESTGSGNTIYF TGTGCCATCAGTGAGTCGACGGGCAGCGGAAACACCATATATTTT
- TRBJ1-2 TRBV7-2 - CASSLFRQNYGYTF TGTGCCAGCAGCTTATTCAGGCAGAACTATGGCTACACCTTC
- TRBJ2-5 TRBV11-2 TRBD1 CASSLKPGQGRQETQYF TGTGCCAGCAGCTTAAAACCGGGACAGGGAAGGCAAGAGACCCAGTACTTC
few TRBJ2-7 TRBV14 - CASSQGGTHPYEQYF TGTGCCAGCAGCCAAGGAGGGACGCATCCATACGAGCAGTACTTC
many TRBJ1-5 TRBV20-1 TRBD1 CSASRGQGAVLGQPQHF TGCAGTGCTAGTAGAGGACAGGGGGCGGTCCTGGGTCAGCCCCAGCATTTT
- TRBJ1-1 TRBV10-3 TRBD1 CAISASTGLSEAFF TGTGCCATCAGTGCGTCGACAGGGCTGTCTGAAGCTTTCTTT
- TRBJ1-4 TRBV5-1 TRBD1 CASSLDGQGAEEKLFF TGCGCCAGCAGCTTGGATGGACAGGGGGCTGAGGAAAAACTGTTTTTT
- TRBJ2-7 TRBV20-1 TRBD2 CSASLAGVHEQYF TGCAGTGCTAGCCTAGCGGGAGTCCACGAGCAGTACTTC
- TRBJ1-2 TRBV27 - CASANPTGRTYGYTF TGTGCCAGCGCCAACCCAACTGGGCGGACCTATGGCTACACCTTC
few TRBJ1-6 TRBV25-1 - CASSEQDNSPLHF TGTGCCAGCAGTGAACAGGATAATTCACCCCTCCACTTT
few TRBJ2-6 TRBV7-9 - CASSRTGANVLTF TGTGCCAGCAGCCGGACTGGGGCCAACGTCCTGACTTTC
- TRBJ2-1 TRBV7-3 TRBD2 CASSFGTSGTEHFF TGTGCCAGCAGCTTTGGGACTAGCGGGACTGAGCATTTCTTC
- TRBJ1-1 TRBV2 - CASSQSWGNTEAFF TGTGCCAGCAGTCAATCATGGGGGAACACTGAAGCTTTCTTT
- TRBJ2-3 TRBV29-1 - CSVEGETTGRDTQYF TGCAGCGTTGAGGGGGAAACAACGGGTAGAGATACGCAGTATTTT
- TRBJ2-2 TRBV24-1 TRBD1 CATSDLGQGPTGELFF TGTGCCACCAGTGATTTGGGACAGGGTCCGACCGGGGAGCTGTTTTTT
- TRBJ1-2 TRBV4-3 TRBD1 CASSQELRQGAEYGYTF TGCGCCAGCAGCCAAGAGTTGCGACAGGGGGCAGAGTATGGCTACACCTTC
- TRBJ1-2 TRBV4-1 - CASSQEGAPGIRGYTF TGCGCCAGCAGCCAAGAGGGAGCTCCGGGGATCCGGGGCTACACCTTC
few TRBJ2-5 TRBV20-1 - CSASPGTFGTQYF TGCAGTGCTAGCCCGGGGACTTTCGGGACCCAGTACTTC
- TRBJ2-3 TRBV6-5 - CASGKGGIGTDTQYF TGTGCCAGCGGGAAGGGGGGGATAGGGACAGATACGCAGTATTTT
- TRBJ2-1 TRBV5-6 - CASSSFNNEQFF TGTGCCAGCAGCTCATTTAACAATGAGCAGTTCTTC
few TRBJ1-6 TRBV7-2 TRBD1 CASSLGDRDPSPLHF TGTGCCAGCAGCTTAGGGGACAGGGACCCTTCACCCCTCCACTTT
- TRBJ2-5 TRBV11-2 - CASTTTHQETQYF TGTGCCAGCACCACTACTCATCAAGAGACCCAGTACTTC
- TRBJ2-2 TRBV3-1 - CASSQDPIPGTRGAGELFF TGTGCCAGCAGCCAAGATCCCATTCCCGGGACCCGGGGCGCCGGGGAGCTGTTTTTT
few TRBJ2-1 TRBV29-1 TRBD2 CSGAPQLAGVGEQFF TGCAGCGGCGCCCCCCAGCTAGCGGGGGTCGGAGAGCAGTTCTTC
few TRBJ2-4 TRBV20-1 - CSARQPGEAKNIQYF TGCAGTGCTAGACAGCCAGGGGAGGCCAAAAACATTCAGTACTTC
- TRBJ1-1 TRBV7-9 - CASSFSGTGNTEAFF TGTGCCAGCAGCTTTTCCGGGACTGGGAACACTGAAGCTTTCTTT
few TRBJ1-1 TRBV6-1 - CASTSRMNTEAFF TGTGCCAGCACGTCACGGATGAACACTGAAGCTTTCTTT
few TRBJ2-3 TRBV6-1 - CASSPRPGADTQYF TGTGCCAGCAGTCCCCGGCCGGGTGCAGATACGCAGTATTTT
- TRBJ1-1 TRBV12-3/TRBV12-4 - CASSPRDGNTEAFF TGTGCCAGCAGTCCTCGGGACGGGAACACTGAAGCTTTCTTT
- TRBJ2-7 TRBV29-1 TRBD2 CSGATSGSVREQYF TGCAGCGGCGCGACTAGCGGGAGTGTCCGCGAGCAGTACTTC
- TRBJ2-4 TRBV6-2/TRBV6-3 - CASSYSADIQYF TGTGCCAGCAGTTACTCGGCGGACATTCAGTACTTC
few TRBJ2-3 TRBV10-3 TRBD2 CAIRTSDRTDTQYF TGTGCCATCAGAACTAGCGACCGCACAGATACGCAGTATTTT
- TRBJ2-1 TRBV7-9 TRBD1 CASSLEGANEQFF TGTGCCAGCAGCTTAGAGGGGGCCAATGAGCAGTTCTTC
few TRBJ2-1 TRBV7-9 - CASSWGLVVSYEQFF TGTGCCAGCAGCTGGGGACTTGTGGTGTCGTATGAGCAGTTCTTC
- TRBJ1-2 TRBV11-2 TRBD1 CASSSQGGGGYGYTF TGTGCCAGCAGCTCTCAGGGAGGGGGCGGCTATGGCTACACCTTC
few TRBJ2-2 TRBV6-1 TRBD2 CASSRTSPGELFF TGTGCCAGCAGTCGGACTAGCCCCGGGGAGCTGTTTTTT
- TRBJ2-1 TRBV21-1 - CASSKDVAPNEQFF TGTGCCAGCAGCAAAGATGTAGCCCCCAATGAGCAGTTCTTC
few TRBJ1-6 TRBV20-1 - CSAIKVRGSPLHF TGCAGTGCTATCAAAGTACGAGGTTCACCCCTCCACTTT
- TRBJ2-3 TRBV7-6 TRBD1 CASSSPGQGGSDTQYF TGTGCCAGCAGCTCCCCGGGACAGGGAGGGTCCGATACGCAGTATTTT
few TRBJ2-3 TRBV10-3 TRBD1 CAITVQGGRTDTQYF TGTGCCATCACCGTACAGGGGGGTAGAACAGATACGCAGTATTTT
once TRBJ1-4 TRBV7-2 TRBD1 CASTLSPDRGREKLFF TGTGCCAGCACCCTTTCCCCGGACAGGGGACGTGAAAAACTGTTTTTT